The 29 T cell receptor beta chains presented below share a single source sample, sequenced in a study of cytomegalovirus exposure and HLA in healthy donors. Primers: 60 Vbeta forward and 13 Jbeta reverse. TCRdb keeps only in-frame clones here, not all; method: immunoSEQ multiplex PCR. The sample records more than 95,000 clones, roughly 75% being singletons. Sequencing was performed on PBMCs. The receptors originated from a female donor in good health and CMV-seronegative.

In its sample, this clone was seen a few times. V usage is TRBV2 and J usage is TRBJ1-4, with TRBD1 matching 8 bases. There are 13 residues in the CDR3. CDR1 is SNHLY, CDR2 FYNNEI, per germline. V gave up 8 bases and J gave up 4 bases; unmatched junction bases: 3. CDR3: CASLDRVNEKLFF. CDR3 in DNA: TGTGCCAGCTTGGACAGGGTTAATGAAAAACTGTTTTTT. Full variable domain (rest looked up from reference TRBV2 and TRBJ1-4): EPEVTQTPSHQVTQMGQEVILRCVPISNHLYFYWYRQILGQKVEFLVSFYNNEISEKSEIFDDQFSVERPDGSNFTLKIRSTKLEDSAMYFCASLDRVNEKLFFGSGTQLSVL.

This sequence joins TRBV5-6 and TRBJ1-2, with 8 bases that match TRBD1. Trimming cost V 4 bases and J 4 bases; bases outside gene matches: 12. Germline V lookup: CDR1 SGHDT, CDR2 YYEEEE. The CDR3 length is 16 residues. This CDR3 is CASSPEGDRTRYGYTF. CDR3 sequence (DNA): TGTGCCAGCAGCCCAGAAGGGGACAGGACACGCTATGGCTACACCTTC.

The chain employs TRBV2 and TRBJ2-2, with 14 bases identical to TRBD2. This CDR3 contains 15 residues. Germline CDR1 is SNHLY and CDR2 is FYNNEI. J lost 7 bases, V lost 3 bases, and 1 base had no gene match. CDR3 loop: CASSEGLAGVGELFF. The CDR3 nucleotides read TGTGCCAGCAGTGAGGGACTAGCGGGGGTCGGGGAGCTGTTTTTT.

The rearrangement uses TRBV4-1 and TRBJ2-1; D is undetermined. V shed 3 bases and J shed 9 bases, with 6 bases lying between them. Germline CDR1 is MGHRA and CDR2 is YSYEKL. The CDR3 consists of 11 residues. The CDR3 DNA reads as TGCGCCAGCAGCCAGGGCCCTGAGCAGTTCTTC. This translates into CASSQGPEQFF.

The chain combines TRBV19 with TRBJ2-1; 10 bases match TRBD2. V was pared by 5 bases and J by 8 bases, with 9 bases of the junction left unmatched. Looked up from germline, CDR1 is LNHDA and CDR2 is SQIVND (reference sequence). The CDR3 extends over 15 amino acids. The CDR3 DNA reads as TGTGCCAGTAGTGCTAGCGGGAGTAGAGTATATGAGCAGTTCTTC. As protein: CASSASGSRVYEQFF.

The chain couples TRBV27 to TRBJ2-1; no firm D call. This CDR3 is 14 amino acids long. Trimming shortened V by 2 bases and J by 5 bases, and 10 bases separated the two germline ends. Per the germline V gene, CDR1 is MNHEY and CDR2 is SMNVEV (reference sequence). CDR3 protein: CASSLGPTNNEQFF. CDR3 nucleotide sequence: TGTGCCAGCAGTTTAGGGCCCACGAACAATGAGCAGTTCTTC.

This chain links TRBV5-6 with TRBJ2-7; the match to TRBD1 covers 9 bases. The germline V gene has CDR1 SGHDT and CDR2 YYEEEE. The CDR3 extends over 12 amino acids. V lost 3 bases, J lost 5 bases, and 0 bases stayed unmatched. CDR3: CASSWDRDEQYF. CDR3 nucleotide sequence: TGTGCCAGCAGCTGGGACAGGGACGAGCAGTACTTC.

The chain is built from TRBV2 and TRBJ1-1, with D possibly matching TRBD1 (5 bases). The V gene's germline CDR1 is SNHLY and CDR2 FYNNEI. Trimming removed 4 bases from V and 3 bases from J, with 12 bases in between. This CDR3 is built from 14 residues. CDR3 region: CASSGGGGDTEAFF. In DNA, the CDR3 is TGTGCCAGCAGTGGGGGGGGTGGGGACACTGAAGCTTTCTTT. The full variable domain, completed using reference TRBV2 and TRBJ1-1, is EPEVTQTPSHQVTQMGQEVILRCVPISNHLYFYWYRQILGQKVEFLVSFYNNEISEKSEIFDDQFSVERPDGSNFTLKIRSTKLEDSAMYFCASSGGGGDTEAFFGQGTRLTVV.

J is TRBJ2-1 and V is TRBV7-9; D ambiguous. The CDR3 loop spans 12 amino acids. Germline V CDR1 and CDR2: SEHNR, FQNEAQ (reference sequence). Trimming took off 5 bases at V and 9 bases at J, with 11 bases between the two ends. The CDR3: CASSLGTGEQFF. CDR3 in DNA: TGTGCCAGCAGCCTAGGCACGGGTGAGCAGTTCTTC. Together with reference TRBV7-9 and TRBJ2-1, the CDR3 gives the full variable domain: DTGVSQNPRHKITKRGQNVTFRCDPISEHNRLYWYRQTLGQGPEFLTYFQNEAQLEKSRLLSDRFSAERPKGSFSTLEIQRTEQGDSAMYLCASSLGTGEQFFGPGTRLTVL.

The chain uses TRBV4-2 and TRBJ1-2, with unresolved D. The CDR3 loop spans 11 amino acids. Germline CDR1 and CDR2: LGHNA and YNFKEQ. V shed 3 bases and J shed 9 bases, with 8 bases lying between them. CDR3 coding DNA: TGTGCCAGCAGCCATAGACAAAGCTACACCTTC. This sequence encodes CASSHRQSYTF.

The chain carries TRBV9 and TRBJ2-5; D might be TRBD1 (6 bases). The CDR3 extends over 14 amino acids. Germline CDR1 is SGDLS and CDR2 is YYNGEE. V lost 1 base, J lost 1 base, and 8 bases lay in between. Written as DNA, the CDR3 is TGTGCCAGCAGCGTATTGGACAGCCAAGAGACCCAGTACTTC. Translation gives CASSVLDSQETQYF.

The CDR3 sequence: CAWSVRGEQYF. The CDR3 DNA sequence: TGTGCCTGGAGTGTACGGGGAGAGCAGTACTTC. The chain links TRBV30 to TRBJ2-7; D might be TRBD2 (5 bases). V was trimmed by 0 bases and J by 7 bases, leaving 7 bases between them. The CDR3 totals 11 residues. CDR1 is GTSNPN, CDR2 SVGIG, per germline (reference sequence).

The chain carries TRBV25-1 and TRBJ2-7; 11 bases map to TRBD2. This CDR3 spans 16 amino acids. Trimming removed 6 bases from V and 1 base from J; junction bases left unmatched: 8. Germline assignment: CDR1 MGHDK and CDR2 SYGVNS. CDR3 DNA: TGTGCCAGCAGCCCTTCCGGGACTAGCGGTTCCTACGAGCAGTACTTC. This encodes CASSPSGTSGSYEQYF.

This sequence joins TRBV11-2 and TRBJ2-7; 8 bases line up with TRBD1. Trimming at V came to 2 bases and at J to 5 bases, leaving 8 bases not matched to a gene. This CDR3 is built from 15 residues. Per germline, CDR1 SGHAT and CDR2 FQNNGV. CDR3 sequence (DNA): TGTGCCAGCAGCTTACTGGCAGGGGGCTTAGACGAGCAGTACTTC. It is translated as CASSLLAGGLDEQYF.

This sequence joins TRBV7-9 and TRBJ2-1; D may be TRBD2 (5 bases). The CDR3 has 12 amino acids. Trimming left V 0 bases short and J 10 bases short, with 7 bases between. Germline CDR1 reads SEHNR; CDR2 reads FQNEAQ (reference sequence). CDR3 nucleotide sequence: TGTGCCAGCAGCTTAGCGCCGGGAGAGCAGTTCTTC. This encodes CASSLAPGEQFF. Full variable domain (missing parts from reference TRBV7-9 and TRBJ2-1): DTGVSQNPRHKITKRGQNVTFRCDPISEHNRLYWYRQTLGQGPEFLTYFQNEAQLEKSRLLSDRFSAERPKGSFSTLEIQRTEQGDSAMYLCASSLAPGEQFFGPGTRLTVL.

This clone appeared once. The chain combines TRBV5-1 with TRBJ2-3, with 9 bases fitting TRBD1. CDR1 is SGHRS and CDR2 is YFSETQ in the germline V gene. The ends lost 4 bases at V and 3 bases at J; junction bases unmatched: 9. CDR3 length equals 16 residues. CDR3 nucleotide sequence: TGCGCCAGCAGCGGGACAGGGTTGGGTAGTACAGATACGCAGTATTTT. It yields the protein CASSGTGLGSTDTQYF.

Turning to this clone: Relative to the germline gene, one junction end is altered; a read error may explain this. The chain links TRBV7-9 to TRBJ2-7, with D maybe TRBD1 (6 bases). The CDR3 runs to 16 residues. Germline CDR1 and CDR2: SEHNR and FQNEAQ (reference sequence). CDR3 protein: CSSSSRTANHSYEQYF. DNA for the CDR3: TGTTCCAGCAGCTCGCGGACAGCAAATCACTCCTACGAGCAGTACTTC.

The V and J genes are TRBV5-4 and TRBJ1-2; no definite D call. The V and J ends lost 4 bases and 8 bases respectively, with 18 bases between them. The germline V gene has CDR1 SGHNT and CDR2 YYREEE (reference sequence). The CDR3 totals 14 residues. CDR3 sequence: CASSPKIAGGGYTF. The DNA of the CDR3 is TGTGCCAGCAGCCCAAAAATCGCGGGCGGCGGCTACACCTTC.

The rearrangement uses TRBV6-5 and TRBJ2-3; no clear D. Germline V gives CDR1 MNHEY, CDR2 SVGAGI. With 7 bases removed from V and 3 bases from J, the gap between germline ends came to 14 bases. This CDR3 is 14 amino acids long. CDR3 DNA: TGTGCCAGCAACAACGAGAGGCGGACAGATACGCAGTATTTT. It yields the protein CASNNERRTDTQYF.

The gene calls are TRBV7-8 and TRBJ2-7; D possibly corresponds to TRBD2 (5 bases). CDR3 size: 15 residues. Trimming cost V 2 bases and J 0 bases, with 11 bases left between them. Germline CDR1 SGHVS, CDR2 FQNEAQ. The CDR3 loop reads CASSLLTGSSYEQYF. DNA of the CDR3: TGTGCCAGCAGCTTATTAACGGGGAGCTCCTACGAGCAGTACTTC. Variable domain in full (rest from reference TRBV7-8 and TRBJ2-7): GAGVSQSPRYKVAKRGQDVALRCDPISGHVSLFWYQQALGQGPEFLTYFQNEAQLDKSGLPSDRFFAERPEGSVSTLKIQRTQQEDSAVYLCASSLLTGSSYEQYFGPGTRLTVT.

The chain has TRBV5-4 and TRBJ2-2, with 9 bases identical to TRBD1. This CDR3 region has 15 residues. Germline V CDR1 and CDR2: SGHNT, YYREEE (reference sequence). J was trimmed by 4 bases and V by 5 bases; bases with no gene match: 6. The CDR3 is CASRPGTGPTGELFF. In nucleotides, the CDR3 is TGTGCCAGCAGGCCTGGGACAGGGCCCACCGGGGAGCTGTTTTTT.

The rearrangement uses TRBV11-3 and TRBJ2-3; possibly TRBD2 for D (6 bases). In germline, CDR1 is SGHNT, CDR2 YENEEA. This CDR3 is 16 amino acids long. V gave up 5 bases and J gave up 1 base, with 16 bases separating them. The chain's CDR3 is CASSLLPWEGTDTQYF. DNA for the CDR3: TGTGCCAGCAGCCTACTGCCTTGGGAGGGCACAGATACGCAGTATTTT. Full variable domain (remainder filled in from reference TRBV11-3 and TRBJ2-3): EAGVVQSPRYKIIEKKQPVAFWCNPISGHNTLYWYLQNLGQGPELLIRYENEEAVDDSQLPKDRFSAERLKGVDSTLKIQPAELGDSAVYLCASSLLPWEGTDTQYFGPGTRLTVL.

The chain links TRBV5-1 to TRBJ1-2; perhaps TRBD1 as D (5 bases). The germline gives CDR1 SGHRS, CDR2 YFSETQ. Deletions cut 1 base from V and 4 bases from J, with 23 bases between. The CDR3 runs 18 residues. The CDR3 loop is CASSLSLGGINRGYGYTF. CDR3 in DNA: TGCGCCAGCAGCTTGAGCTTGGGGGGGATCAATCGCGGCTATGGCTACACCTTC.

This clone was detected only once. The genes are TRBV30 and TRBJ1-5; weak D call: TRBD1 (6 bases). The germline V gene encodes CDR1 GTSNPN and CDR2 SVGIG (reference sequence). V was shortened by 2 bases and J by 4 bases, with 9 bases between the two germline ends. This CDR3 comprises 13 residues. The DNA of the CDR3 is TGTGCCTGGAGTCAGGGGCTGAATCAGCCCCAGCATTTT. It translates to CAWSQGLNQPQHF. The whole variable domain, remainder taken from reference TRBV30 and TRBJ1-5, is SQTIHQWPATLVQPVGSPLSLECTVEGTSNPNLYWYRQAAGRGLQLLFYSVGIGQISSEVPQNLSASRPQDRQFILSSKKLLLSDSGFYLCAWSQGLNQPQHFGDGTRLSIL.

The chain carries TRBV5-1 and TRBJ1-3; 9 bases are shared with TRBD1. V dropped 4 bases and J dropped 5; count of bases not matched to a gene: 4. Per germline, CDR1 SGHRS and CDR2 YFSETQ. The CDR3 has 14 amino acids. CDR3: CASSPGQGRNTIYF. The CDR3 nucleotides are TGCGCCAGCAGCCCAGGACAGGGGCGAAACACCATATATTTT.

CDR3 nucleotide sequence: TGTGCCAGCAGCTCCCTGACATTGCGAGCTTTCTTT. Translating gives CASSSLTLRAFF. V usage is TRBV11-2 and J usage is TRBJ1-1, with D uncertain. This CDR3 has 12 residues. V lost 4 bases to trimming and J lost 10 bases, with 13 bases between them. Germline V gives CDR1 SGHAT, CDR2 FQNNGV.

This rearrangement joins TRBV19 to TRBJ2-2; TRBD1 matches 8 bases. Germline V CDR1 and CDR2: LNHDA, SQIVND (reference sequence). The CDR3 is 16 amino acids. J gave up 2 bases and V 6 bases, and 8 bases lay outside the gene matches. The CDR3 sequence: CASRRQGRSNTGELFF. CDR3 sequence (DNA): TGTGCCAGTAGGCGACAGGGGAGGTCCAACACCGGGGAGCTGTTTTTT. Drawing the rest from reference TRBV19 and TRBJ2-2, the complete variable domain is DGGITQSPKYLFRKEGQNVTLSCEQNLNHDAMYWYRQDPGQGLRLIYYSQIVNDFQKGDIAEGYSVSREKKESFPLTVTSAQKNPTAFYLCASRRQGRSNTGELFFGEGSRLTVL.

The chain combines TRBV30 with TRBJ2-1; a possible D gene is TRBD2 (7 bases). This CDR3 has 16 amino acids. Trimming took 4 bases from V and 8 from J, leaving 24 bases between them. Germline CDR1 is GTSNPN and CDR2 is SVGIG (reference sequence). The CDR3 protein is CAWKGGVVGSYYEQFF. In nucleotides, the CDR3 is TGTGCCTGGAAGGGGGGGGTTGTAGGGAGTTACTATGAGCAGTTCTTC.

V is TRBV4-1 and J is TRBJ1-2, with 9 bases aligning to TRBD1. CDR3 size: 17 residues. The J segment lost 0 bases and the V segment lost 4 bases, leaving 9 bases of the junction unmatched. Germline assignment: CDR1 MGHRA and CDR2 YSYEKL. CDR3 in DNA: TGCGCCAGCAGCCCCCGACAGGGGGGGCCCGCTAACTATGGCTACACCTTC. Amino acid sequence: CASSPRQGGPANYGYTF.